Included here is one TCR beta chain sequence, with context. This clone is a singleton in its sample. It lacks a known antigen. The input lacks base qualities; no much larger clone sits a single base away. The data were taken from a study of shared clonotypes between healthy human individuals (dated by TCRdb to the early 2020s). The study in broad terms: Two women and a few men aged 18 to 49 years were included in the cohort. For each donor, CD4 naive and CD4 memory were each given three plates, CD8 naive was given two plates, and CD8 memory was given one plate. Blood TCR repertoires of about five healthy adults were deeply sequenced to estimate repertoire size and the extent of clonotype sharing between individuals. Libraries were prepared and TCR repertoires were sequenced by different laboratories using diverse techniques, in order to increase sequencing depth and limit assay-specific biases. Each donor's leukapheresis produced roughly between roughly 0.85 and 9.5 billion PBMCs. Beyond this particular receptor, the publication reports: Across four donors, 4.5% to 6.5% of naive CD4, approximately 3.6% of naive CD8, 2.3% of memory CD4, and 0.3% to 0.45% of memory CD8 clonotypes were shared. Compared with non-shared clonotypes, the clonotypes found in all four sorted-subset donors had higher generation probabilities. Pairwise subsampling indicated that sequencing depth was expected to affect the degree of clonotype sharing among donors. Larger estimated clonotype richness was generally found for naive subsets than for memory subsets. Incomplete sequencing was indicated by rarefaction of sorted-subset datasets, despite the large sequencing depth. Sampling was limited to blood, and TCR repertoires in tissue likely differ from TCR repertoires in blood. The genetic and exposure-history diversity represented was limited by the small number of donors.

The donors were healthy, HIV-negative adults who had no recently reported acute infections or vaccinations. All donors were Caucasian adults living in Nashville, Tennessee, USA. CD4+ T cells were enriched by magnetic negative selection; naive cells were then positively selected on CD45RA, and the negative fraction formed the memory subset. Blood was obtained by leukapheresis, after which PBMCs were separated by Ficoll-Histopaque density gradient centrifugation and cryopreserved in liquid nitrogen vapor phase. Analytical flow cytometry was used to check the purity and quantity of every magnetically sorted T cell population. Genomic DNA was isolated from every sorted fraction and measured by UV absorbance on a Nanodrop 2000c. Using the deep immunoSEQ assay, multiplex PCR amplified TCR CDR3 regions from genomic DNA. For each cell subset, the extracted genomic DNA was distributed evenly across all wells of several immunoSEQ 96-well plates, and each plate served as one replicate. Each replicate PCR for sorted subsets received about 200 ng genomic DNA, equal to about 30,000 T cell genomes. Purified libraries were quantified with a Qubit 3.0 fluorometer, sized on a Bioanalyzer 2100, and re-quantified with the KAPA Library Quantification kit. Every immunoSEQ 96-well plate was sequenced on a separate single-read 150-cycle Illumina NextSeq 550 flow cell. Per the original workflow: Because only junctional sequences without quality scores were contained in the immunoSEQ output, filtering matching that applied to full-length reads could not be performed. Sequences were annotated with PyIR, a Python wrapper for IgBLAST v1.9, and V/J genes and CDR3 were assigned using IMGT germline references. Any read was removed if the V/J assignment was weak (E-value above 1e-6), the CDR3 was missing, or the read contained stop codons, out-of-frame junctions, or ambiguous translated residues. A V3J clonotype was defined by an identical inferred V gene, J gene, and CDR3 amino acid sequence. To compute the percentage overlap between repertoires, the number of shared unique clonotypes was divided by the size of the smaller repertoire. RTK rarefaction, the Chao1 estimator, and Recon v2.1 estimates of unobserved clonotypes were used to assess repertoire richness. Generation probabilities were computed with OLGA for all TCRbeta clonotypes obtained by the gDNA method from several donors. This immuneACCESS table, as held by TCRdb, lists in-frame sequences with V and J called but not all clones. Of the missing ones, under half trace to an unresolved V gene in checked studies; the others have no known cause. The DNA was the basis for D and trimming; V, J and clone size are from that table. In this sample the table shows 2,500,000 or so clones, 80% to 95% of which occur a single time. The ten largest make up approximately 0.4% of the sample.

The germline V gene (reference sequence) gives CDR1 as SGHAT and CDR2 as FQDESV. The CDR3 covers 17 residues, taking in both the cysteine and the phenylalanine. Left in the record is the CDR3 DNA by itself, 51 bases read in frame from the first base. Compared with germline, V lacks 5 bases and J lacks 3 bases; bases without a gene match: 12. This receptor was identified in a man aged 18 to 35 in good health. Some clones in this sample may be carry-over from other donors' samples. The chain joins TRBV11-1 to TRBJ2-5, with 10 bases in between that match TRBD2. The sample taken for sequencing was naive CD4+ T cells from PBMCs. In the paper's terms, the cell subset or site label means: CD45RA+ positively selected. Here is the DNA: TGTGCCAGCAGCCTAACGCATGGAGCGGGAGGGGAAGAGACCCAGTACTTC. The encoded protein is CASSLTHGAGGEETQYF.